This T cell receptor beta chain was sequenced during a study of cytomegalovirus exposure and HLA in healthy donors (dated by TCRdb to about 2017). Looking at the study overall: In an earlier analysis of approximately 500 of the donors, around 290 Gb of sequence data and 90 million to 130 million unique TCR beta sequences from 150 million to 200 million T cells were reported. The study was designed to test whether signatures of past pathogen exposure could be identified by cataloging public T cell receptors. Roughly five DR-DQ haplotypes were handled as single units for association and clustering, since linkage in the cohort was strong. The T cell repertoires of several hundred subjects were profiled by immunosequencing and related to cytomegalovirus serostatus. An earlier analysis of fewer than 700 of the donors applied high-throughput TCR beta sequencing to assess whether each TCR beta V gene segment acted as functional or pseudogenic. Among around 400 genotyped donors of the cohort, an average of about 220,000 unique TCR beta nucleotide sequences was sequenced per donor, of which about 19% were non-productive. In a later genetic analysis, genome-wide SNP genotypes for about 65% of the 666 donors were used, and that subset was treated as a discovery cohort. Roughly 300 gigabases of sequencing data and around 80 million unique TCR sequences made up an early release that covered about 640 HLA-typed donors. Typing coverage varied by locus: roughly 629-630 donors for A, B, C, DRB1 and DQB1; more than 500 for DQA1; 600 to 610 for DPA1; approximately 470 for DPB1. HLA typing included class I and class II loci at four-digit resolution. The study combined high-throughput TCR immunosequencing, statistical association of individual TCRs with disease status, and machine learning to predict cytomegalovirus infection status. Besides the first cohort of approximately 710 subjects, a separate validation cohort made up of 120 different subjects was used. To study patterns of TCR occurrence, a later analysis re-analyzed previously published TCR beta repertoires from several hundred donors and added high-resolution HLA genotyping. Every discovery cohort repertoire had been produced on one sequencing platform. The later analysis used no new phenotypic data to find candidate immune exposures, relying instead on TCR beta sequences and their occurrence across donors. Among the roughly 400 genotyped donors, 75% to 90% belonged to the genetic ancestry cluster associated with self-reported Caucasian donors. Donor age, sex, ethnicity and CMV serostatus were compiled alongside the repertoire data. Points the paper makes about the study in general: Some IMGT-functional V segments, including TRBV6-2 and TRBV6-3, could not be distinguished by the 87-base-pair reads and were therefore excluded. Three of the identified cytomegalovirus-associated TCR beta chains were confirmed in vitro to be specific for cytomegalovirus antigens. The sequencing pipeline was judged likely to have produced a cluster of highly shared sequence variants as a technical artifact. Broadly in line with IMGT annotations, most TCR beta V segments showed up in productive rearrangements about 90% or about 30% of the time in an earlier analysis of approximately 640 of the donors. Around 16 rarely observed V segments, including chromosome 9 orphons, were excluded from the earlier analysis of just under 600 of the donors because counts were too low. This cohort had only TCR beta chains sequenced, and the lack of alpha or paired-chain data limited which features could be detected. In both the original and validation cohorts, the classifier was reported to diagnose cytomegalovirus status with high specificity and sensitivity. A later genetic analysis reported fewer N-insertions in productive TCRs among donors in an Asian-associated ancestry cluster than the roughly 700-donor mean. The study gave a list of some 150 TCR beta chains associated with cytomegalovirus. Most CMV-associated TCR beta chains appeared to be HLA-restricted in a later analysis, and the HLA associations seemed to be driven largely by CMV exposure. Presence/absence analyses assumed roughly uniform sequencing depth across donors, an assumption that may not hold. The authors suggested that the approach could potentially be generalized to other disease states and immunological phenotypes. Correlated functional status among segregating V segments might be attributable to linkage disequilibrium, but an unknown experimental factor could not be ruled out. A later analysis found that HLA-associated TCR beta chains were more clonally expanded and had lower generation probabilities than equally common non-associated chains. A later genetic analysis associated a missense DCLRE1C variant with V-gene and J-gene trimming of TCR beta chains, and an independent cohort replicated the association. Because some donors lacked HLA typing at each locus, the association tests relied only on the typed subset. Assigning TCR associations to individual alleles was difficult when HLA alleles, especially DR and DQ, strongly co-occurred. A further reported finding was that TCR beta sequences accurately predicted the HLA-A and HLA-B alleles for most subjects in the first cohort. In a later analysis, 16,951 TCR beta sequences were associated with specific HLA alleles at a false discovery rate of 0.05. A later analysis found that TCR association rates varied across HLA loci, with DRB1 alleles showing the most associated TCRs and HLA-C alleles the fewest. Most TCR sequences were seen in very few donors, while some public TCRs were found in many individuals. In a later analysis, several top co-occurrence clusters were reported to appear linked to parvovirus B19, influenza, CMV and Epstein-Barr virus. Immune exposure information for the cohort was limited to CMV serostatus.

Compared with germline, V lacks 6 bases and J lacks 3 bases; bases without a gene match: 10. The CDR3 starts with the cysteine, ends with the phenylalanine, and has 15 residues. Only the CDR3 DNA stays, 45 bases, in frame from base 1. The CDR1 and CDR2 encoded by the germline V gene are SGHAT and FQNNGV. The cohort consisted of approximately 670 healthy bone marrow donors. All cohort members were sampled while nominally healthy, although unrecorded immune exposures were likely present. The donor tested CMV seropositive, placing the donor among the 289 seropositive members of the cohort. Every donor gave a peripheral blood sample, and the peripheral blood mononuclear cells from that sample were used for TCR beta sequencing. The Qiagen DNeasy Blood Extraction Kit was used to extract genomic DNA from the blood cell samples. Library creation used the immunoSEQ multiplex PCR assay. The multiplex PCR relied on a mix of 60 forward primers for TCR Vbeta segments and 13 reverse primers for TCR Jbeta segments. The CDR3 region of rearranged TCR beta genes was amplified from genomic DNA with a multiplex PCR assay. The Illumina HiSeq System was used to sequence the amplified TCR beta libraries as 87-base-pair reads. The study's own analysis went as follows. A later analysis counted some 74 million unique TCR beta chains across the 550 to 750 repertoires, and around 9.9 million of these chains were shared by at least two donors. Raw reads were error-corrected and collapsed into unique sequences by a nearest-neighbor algorithm in which closely related sequences were merged to remove PCR and sequencing errors. To assign V, D and J gene segments, CDR3 sequences were aligned to IMGT reference sequences. For a sequence to be retained, a match of at least six nucleotides to both a V gene segment and a J gene segment was required. A rearrangement counted as productive if the CDR3 had no stop codons and remained in frame with V and J, and every other rearrangement counted as non-productive. CDR3 was defined by IMGT convention, running from the second conserved V-encoded cysteine to the conserved J-encoded phenylalanine. The earlier analysis of a few hundred of the donors excluded any sequence lacking an unambiguous match to a single V gene segment. In an earlier analysis of 587 of the donors, V segments were called functional above 56.7% productive rearrangements and were called segregating when the between-donor standard deviation exceeded 5%. To diagnose cytomegalovirus status from the catalog of TCR beta chain sequences, a statistical classification framework was built. A later analysis assigned V and J genes by comparing TCR nucleotide sequences with IMGT/GENE-DB human TR gene sequences. A later analysis assigned CDR3 sequences and most-parsimonious VDJ recombination scenarios with the TCRdist pipeline. A later analysis defined each TCR beta chain by its CDR3 amino acid sequence plus V-gene family, and excluded reads lacking a unique V-gene family. As a way to deal with suspected cross-contamination and a sequencing artifact, a later analysis dropped more than 500 nucleotide sequences that were highly shared and had low generation probability. For each public chain, a later analysis derived a clonal expansion index from normalized ranks of inferred template counts within each repertoire. In a later analysis, generation probabilities were computed with a VDJ recombination model fitted to out-of-frame rearrangements, and the resulting probabilities were checked against IGoR. Hypergeometric tests were used in a later analysis to score TCR-TCR, TCR-HLA and TCR-CMV co-occurrence, with a repertoire-size bias correction applied to the TCR pairs. False discovery rates were estimated in a later analysis by permuting HLA or CMV assignments 20 times. In a later analysis, co-occurring TCRs were grouped with DBSCAN, and TCRdist sequence similarity was added when clustering was performed within HLA-allele-positive subsets. Co-occurrence clustering excluded repertoires with fewer than 30,000 or more than 120,000 public chains, plus five with anomalous nucleotide sharing. TCRdb limited this immuneACCESS table to in-frame rearrangements with V and J called. A share of clones is missing; checked studies link under half to unresolved V genes, and the rest is unexplained. From that table come the V and J calls and clone size; the DNA was used to work out D and trimming. This sample's clone table shows fewer than 85,000 clones. The top ten clonotypes cover approximately 14% of the sample.

Note on this clone: It has no known antigen specificity.

This receptor was identified in a man aged 45 to 65 in good health and CMV-seropositive. The rearrangement joined TRBV11-2 to TRBJ2-7, and TRBD1 matches 8 of the central bases. Sequencing input: PBMCs. The nucleotide sequence is TGTGCCAGCAGGGCGTCAGGACAGGGCGGCTACGAGCAGTACTTC. Its product reads: CASRASGQGGYEQYF.